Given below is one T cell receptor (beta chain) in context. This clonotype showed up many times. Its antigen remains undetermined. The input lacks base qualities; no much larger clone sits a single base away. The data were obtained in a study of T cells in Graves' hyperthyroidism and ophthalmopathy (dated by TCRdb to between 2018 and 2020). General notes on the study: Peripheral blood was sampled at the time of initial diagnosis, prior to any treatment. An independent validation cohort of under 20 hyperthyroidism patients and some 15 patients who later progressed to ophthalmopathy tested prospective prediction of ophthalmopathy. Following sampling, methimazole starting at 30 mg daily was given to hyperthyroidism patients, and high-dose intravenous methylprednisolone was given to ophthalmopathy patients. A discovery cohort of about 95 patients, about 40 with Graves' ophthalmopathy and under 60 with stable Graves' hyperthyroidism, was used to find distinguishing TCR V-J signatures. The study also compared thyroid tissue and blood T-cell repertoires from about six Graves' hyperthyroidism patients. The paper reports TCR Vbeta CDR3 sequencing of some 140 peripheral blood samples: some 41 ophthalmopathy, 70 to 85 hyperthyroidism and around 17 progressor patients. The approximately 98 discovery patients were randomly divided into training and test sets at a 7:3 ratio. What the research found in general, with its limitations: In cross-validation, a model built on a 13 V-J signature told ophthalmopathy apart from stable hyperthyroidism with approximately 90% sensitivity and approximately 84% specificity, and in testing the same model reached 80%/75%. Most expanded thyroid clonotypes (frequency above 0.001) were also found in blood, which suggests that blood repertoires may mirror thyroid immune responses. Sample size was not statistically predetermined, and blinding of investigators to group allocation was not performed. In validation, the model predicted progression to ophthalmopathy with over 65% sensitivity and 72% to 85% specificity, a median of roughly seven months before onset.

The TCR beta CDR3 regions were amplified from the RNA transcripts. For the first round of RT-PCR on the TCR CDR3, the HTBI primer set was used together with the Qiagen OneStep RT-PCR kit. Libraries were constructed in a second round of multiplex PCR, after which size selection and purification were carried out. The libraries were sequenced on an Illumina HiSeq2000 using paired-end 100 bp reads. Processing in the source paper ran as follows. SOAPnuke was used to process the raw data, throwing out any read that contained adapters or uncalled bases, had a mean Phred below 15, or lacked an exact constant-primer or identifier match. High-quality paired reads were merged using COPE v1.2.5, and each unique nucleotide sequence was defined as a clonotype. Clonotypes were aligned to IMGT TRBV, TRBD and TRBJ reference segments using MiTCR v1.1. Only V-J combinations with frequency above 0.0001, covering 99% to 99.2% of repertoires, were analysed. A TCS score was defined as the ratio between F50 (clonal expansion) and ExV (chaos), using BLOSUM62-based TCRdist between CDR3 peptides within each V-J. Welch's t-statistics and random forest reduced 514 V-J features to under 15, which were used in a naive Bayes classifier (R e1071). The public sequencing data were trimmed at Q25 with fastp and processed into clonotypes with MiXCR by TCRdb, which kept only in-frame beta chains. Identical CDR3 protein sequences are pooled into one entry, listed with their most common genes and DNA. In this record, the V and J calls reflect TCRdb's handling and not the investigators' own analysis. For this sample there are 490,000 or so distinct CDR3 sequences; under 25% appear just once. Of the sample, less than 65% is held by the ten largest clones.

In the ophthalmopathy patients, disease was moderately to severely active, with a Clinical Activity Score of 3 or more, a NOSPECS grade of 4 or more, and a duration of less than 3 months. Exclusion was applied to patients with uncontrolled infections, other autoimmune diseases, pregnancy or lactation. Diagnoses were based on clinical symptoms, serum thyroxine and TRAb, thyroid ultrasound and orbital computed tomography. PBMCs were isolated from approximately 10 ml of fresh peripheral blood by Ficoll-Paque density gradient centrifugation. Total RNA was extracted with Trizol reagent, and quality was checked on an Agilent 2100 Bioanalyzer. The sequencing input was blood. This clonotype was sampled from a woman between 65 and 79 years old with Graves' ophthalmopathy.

The CDR3 protein sequence reads: CASSHPTSSETQYF. The DNA reads as follows: TGTGCCAGCAGCCATCCGACTAGCTCTGAGACCCAGTACTTC. The chain is assembled from TRBV12-3 or TRBV12-4 and TRBJ2-5; TRBD2 matches 7 bases in the middle. V is trimmed back by 6 bases and J by 5 bases, and the junction contains 9 bases that no gene match accounts for. Its CDR3 holds 14 amino acids, cysteine through phenylalanine. Left in the record is the CDR3 DNA by itself, 42 bases read in frame from the first base.